This TCR beta chain derives from a study of shared clonotypes between healthy human individuals. Per germline, CDR1 SGHAT and CDR2 FQNNGV. The CDR3 totals 13 residues. The ends were cut back, 3 bases at V and 3 bases at J, with 9 bases in the middle. Adult donors, all healthy and HIV-negative, had no recent acute infections or vaccinations. Clones were read by immunoSEQ multiplex PCR, and TCRdb kept only the in-frame ones, dropping some. The data show about 300,000 clones, around two thirds seen once. The J gene is TRBJ2-7, the V gene TRBV11-2; D assignment may be TRBD1 or TRBD2 (5 bases each). Sequencing was performed on memory CD4+ T cells sorted from blood. Sample subset: CD45RA-negative fraction. The TCR was taken from a man aged 30 to 39 in good health. DNA for the CDR3: TGTGCCAGCAGCTTCGGGGCTCACTACGAGCAGTACTTC. This gives the protein CASSFGAHYEQYF.